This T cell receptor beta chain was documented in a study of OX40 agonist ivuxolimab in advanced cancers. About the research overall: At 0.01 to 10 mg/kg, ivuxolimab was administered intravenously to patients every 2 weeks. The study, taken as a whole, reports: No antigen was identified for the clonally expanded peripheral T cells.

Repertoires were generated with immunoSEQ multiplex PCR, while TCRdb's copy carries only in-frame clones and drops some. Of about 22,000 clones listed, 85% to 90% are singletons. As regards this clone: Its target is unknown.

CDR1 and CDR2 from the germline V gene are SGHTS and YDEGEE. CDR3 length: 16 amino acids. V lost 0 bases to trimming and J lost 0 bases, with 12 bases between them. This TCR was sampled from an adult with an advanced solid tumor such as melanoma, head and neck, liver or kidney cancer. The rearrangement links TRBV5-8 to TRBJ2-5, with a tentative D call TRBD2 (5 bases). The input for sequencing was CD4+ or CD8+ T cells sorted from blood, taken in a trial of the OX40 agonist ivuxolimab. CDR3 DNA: TGTGCCAGCAGCTTGGGGGCCCGGGGTTACCAAGAGACCCAGTACTTC. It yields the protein CASSLGARGYQETQYF.